A single T cell receptor beta chain is shown here with its context. The antigen is unknown. The germline V gene encodes CDR1 MNHEY and CDR2 SMNVEV (reference sequence). The CDR3 is made up of 14 amino acids. Trimming cost V 5 bases and J 5 bases; bases outside gene matches: 6. TCR beta cDNA libraries included unique molecular identifiers. TCRdb analysed the PCR reads with MiXCR anew, one entry per CDR3 protein. The sample records 350,000 to 500,000 distinct CDR3 sequences, over 30% being singletons. These data come from a study of post-analysis software for immune sequencing data. Study results and limitations: There were five or six TRBV segments more frequent in patients than controls, and TRBV5-6, TRBV5-1 and TRBV20-1 were among them.

The TCR comes from a girl aged 2 to 10 with multiple sclerosis. The chain combines TRBV27 with TRBJ1-5; 7 bases are a match to TRBD1. The sequencing sample was made of blood. The CDR3 is CASSHGTEHQPQHF. The CDR3 coding sequence is TGTGCCAGCAGTCATGGGACAGAACATCAGCCCCAGCATTTT.